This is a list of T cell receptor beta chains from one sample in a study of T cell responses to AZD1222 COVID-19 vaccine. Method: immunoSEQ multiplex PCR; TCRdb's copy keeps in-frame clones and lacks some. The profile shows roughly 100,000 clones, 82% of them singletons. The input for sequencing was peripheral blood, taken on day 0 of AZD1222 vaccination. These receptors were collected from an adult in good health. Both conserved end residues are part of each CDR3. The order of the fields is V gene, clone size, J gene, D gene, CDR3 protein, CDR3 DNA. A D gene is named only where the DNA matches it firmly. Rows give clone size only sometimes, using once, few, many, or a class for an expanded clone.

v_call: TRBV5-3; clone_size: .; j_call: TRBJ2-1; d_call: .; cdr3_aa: CARREDGGRPSYNEQFF; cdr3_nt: TGTGCCAGAAGAGAGGACGGCGGCCGCCCGTCCTACAATGAGCAGTTCTTC
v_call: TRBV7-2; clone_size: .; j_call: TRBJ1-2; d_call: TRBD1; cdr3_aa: CASSSGGDRVGYGYTF; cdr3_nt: TGTGCCAGCAGCTCGGGCGGGGACAGGGTGGGCTATGGCTACACCTTC
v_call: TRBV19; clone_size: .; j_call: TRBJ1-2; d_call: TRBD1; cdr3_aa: CASSITGVGYGYTF; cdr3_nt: TGTGCCAGTAGTATAACAGGGGTGGGCTATGGCTACACCTTC
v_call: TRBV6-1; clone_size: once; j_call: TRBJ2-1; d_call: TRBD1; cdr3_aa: CASSAQGPYPYNEQFF; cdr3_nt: TGTGCCAGCAGTGCACAGGGGCCCTACCCCTACAATGAGCAGTTCTTC
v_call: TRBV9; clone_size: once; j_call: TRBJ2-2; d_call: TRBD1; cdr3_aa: CASSPTGGITGELFF; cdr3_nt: TGTGCCAGCAGCCCGACAGGGGGCATCACCGGGGAGCTGTTTTTT
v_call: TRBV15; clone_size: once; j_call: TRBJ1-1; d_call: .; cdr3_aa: CATSRDTSEAFF; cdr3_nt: TGTGCCACCAGCAGAGATACGTCTGAAGCTTTCTTT
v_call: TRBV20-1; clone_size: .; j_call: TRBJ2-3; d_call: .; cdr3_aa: CSASAGFSTDTQYF; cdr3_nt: TGCAGTGCTAGTGCAGGATTTAGCACAGATACGCAGTATTTT
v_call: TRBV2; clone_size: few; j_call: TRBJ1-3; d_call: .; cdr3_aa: CASQHTIYF; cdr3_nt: TGTGCCAGCCAGCACACCATATATTTT
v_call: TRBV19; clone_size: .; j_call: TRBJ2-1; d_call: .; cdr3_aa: CASSMDSLLNNEQFF; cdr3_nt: TGTGCCAGTAGTATGGACAGCTTACTGAACAATGAGCAGTTCTTC
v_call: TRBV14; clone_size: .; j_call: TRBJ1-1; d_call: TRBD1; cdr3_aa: CASSHDVRGRRNTEAFF; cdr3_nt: TGTGCCAGCAGCCACGACGTTAGGGGGCGCAGGAACACTGAAGCTTTCTTT
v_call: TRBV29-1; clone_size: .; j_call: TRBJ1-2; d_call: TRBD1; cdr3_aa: CSVADRGGGYTF; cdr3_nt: TGCAGCGTCGCGGACAGGGGAGGTGGCTACACCTTC
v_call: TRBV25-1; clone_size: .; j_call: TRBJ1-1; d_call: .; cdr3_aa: CASSERGRAFF; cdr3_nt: TGTGCCAGCAGTGAACGGGGGCGAGCTTTCTTT
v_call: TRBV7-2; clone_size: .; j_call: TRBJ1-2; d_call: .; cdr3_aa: CASSLGGPSPNYGYTF; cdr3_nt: TGTGCCAGCAGCTTAGGGGGCCCCTCACCTAACTATGGCTACACCTTC
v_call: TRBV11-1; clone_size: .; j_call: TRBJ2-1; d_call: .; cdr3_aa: CASSLAFPGAGSYNEQFF; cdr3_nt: TGTGCCAGCAGCTTAGCCTTTCCGGGGGCCGGCTCCTACAATGAGCAGTTCTTC
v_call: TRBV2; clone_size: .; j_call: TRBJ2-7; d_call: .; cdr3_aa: CASSEGTIYQGKYF; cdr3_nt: TGTGCCAGCAGTGAAGGGACAATCTATCAGGGGAAGTACTTC
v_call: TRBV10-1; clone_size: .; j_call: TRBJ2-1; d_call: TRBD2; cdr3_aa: CASSPSRLAGGPSSYNEQFF; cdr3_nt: TGCGCCAGCAGTCCCAGTCGACTAGCGGGGGGGCCGAGCTCCTACAATGAGCAGTTCTTC
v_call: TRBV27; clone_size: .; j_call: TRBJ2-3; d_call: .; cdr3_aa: CASSQTNTDTQYF; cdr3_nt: TGTGCCAGCAGCCAGACGAACACAGATACGCAGTATTTT
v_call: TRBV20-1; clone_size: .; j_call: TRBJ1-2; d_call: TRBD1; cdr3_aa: CSASTGMDRGYGYTF; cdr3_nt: TGCAGTGCTAGTACCGGGATGGACAGGGGGTATGGCTACACCTTC
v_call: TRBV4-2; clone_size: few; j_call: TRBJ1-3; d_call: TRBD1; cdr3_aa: CASSPLGTVGNTIYF; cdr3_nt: TGTGCCAGCAGCCCTCTGGGGACAGTGGGAAACACCATATATTTT
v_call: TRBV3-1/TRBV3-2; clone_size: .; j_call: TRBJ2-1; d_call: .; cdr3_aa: CASETDDAYNEQFF; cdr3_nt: TGTGCCAGCGAAACCGATGACGCATACAATGAGCAGTTCTTC
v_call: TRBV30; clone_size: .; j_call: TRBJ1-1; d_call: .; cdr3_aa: CAWAGQFTEAFF; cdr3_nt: TGTGCCTGGGCAGGACAGTTTACTGAAGCTTTCTTT
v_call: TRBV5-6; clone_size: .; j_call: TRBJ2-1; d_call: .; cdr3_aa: CASSYGKSYNEQFF; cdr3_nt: TGTGCCAGCAGCTACGGGAAGAGCTACAATGAGCAGTTCTTC
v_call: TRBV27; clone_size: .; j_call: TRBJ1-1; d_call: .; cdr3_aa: CASSLVPGMNTEAFF; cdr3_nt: TGTGCCAGCAGTTTAGTTCCGGGAATGAACACTGAAGCTTTCTTT
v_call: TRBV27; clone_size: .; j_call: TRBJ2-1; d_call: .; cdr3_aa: CASSLWGGAYNEQFF; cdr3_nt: TGTGCCAGCAGTTTATGGGGGGGCGCCTACAATGAGCAGTTCTTC
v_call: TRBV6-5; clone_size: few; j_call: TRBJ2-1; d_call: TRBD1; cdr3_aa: CASKPGQGADEQFF; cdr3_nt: TGTGCCAGCAAGCCGGGACAGGGGGCGGATGAGCAGTTCTTC
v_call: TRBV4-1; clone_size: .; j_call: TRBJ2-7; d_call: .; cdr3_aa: CASSLTTDVRSYEQYF; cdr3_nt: TGCGCCAGCAGCCTAACCACCGACGTGCGCTCCTACGAGCAGTACTTC
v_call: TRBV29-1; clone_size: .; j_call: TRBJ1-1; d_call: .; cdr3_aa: CSVEWPEAFF; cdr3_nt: TGCAGCGTTGAATGGCCTGAAGCTTTCTTT
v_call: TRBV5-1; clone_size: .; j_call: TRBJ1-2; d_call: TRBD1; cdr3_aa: CASSTTGGRTNYGYTF; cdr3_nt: TGCGCCAGCAGCACCACAGGGGGCAGGACTAACTATGGCTACACCTTC
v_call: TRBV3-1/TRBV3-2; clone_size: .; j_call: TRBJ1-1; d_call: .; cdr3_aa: CASRGGASEAFF; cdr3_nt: TGTGCCAGCAGGGGGGGGGCTTCTGAAGCTTTCTTT
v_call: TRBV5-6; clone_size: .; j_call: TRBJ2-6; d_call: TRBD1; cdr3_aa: CASSLNPGQGISGANVLTF; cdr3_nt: TGTGCCAGCAGCTTAAACCCGGGACAGGGTATCTCTGGGGCCAACGTCCTGACTTTC
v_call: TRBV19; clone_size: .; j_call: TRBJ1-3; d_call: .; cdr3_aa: CATHLGSQGTSGNTIYF; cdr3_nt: TGTGCCACCCACCTTGGATCGCAGGGGACCTCTGGAAACACCATATATTTT
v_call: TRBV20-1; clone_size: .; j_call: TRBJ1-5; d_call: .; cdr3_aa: CSASRGNNQPQHF; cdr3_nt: TGCAGTGCTAGTAGGGGTAACAATCAGCCCCAGCATTTT
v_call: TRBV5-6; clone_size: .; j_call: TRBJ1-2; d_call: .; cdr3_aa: CASSLGHNGYGYTF; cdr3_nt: TGTGCCAGCAGCTTGGGACATAACGGCTATGGCTACACCTTC
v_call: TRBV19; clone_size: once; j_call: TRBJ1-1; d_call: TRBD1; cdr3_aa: CASRGQGNTEAFF; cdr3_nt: TGTGCCAGTAGGGGACAGGGGAACACTGAAGCTTTCTTT
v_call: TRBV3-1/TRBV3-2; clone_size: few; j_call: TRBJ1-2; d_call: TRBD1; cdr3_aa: CASEDRASRGYTF; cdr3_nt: TGTGCCAGTGAAGACAGGGCCTCCCGGGGCTACACCTTC
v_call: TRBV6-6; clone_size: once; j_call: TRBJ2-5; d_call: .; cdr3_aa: CASSYEEETQYF; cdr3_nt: TGTGCCAGCAGTTACGAGGAAGAGACCCAGTACTTC
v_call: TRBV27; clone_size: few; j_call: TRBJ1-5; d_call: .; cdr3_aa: CASGGGRSNQPQHF; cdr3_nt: TGTGCCAGCGGGGGGGGACGGAGCAATCAGCCCCAGCATTTT
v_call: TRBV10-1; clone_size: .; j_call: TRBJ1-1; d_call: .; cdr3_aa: CASSALGRGTEAFF; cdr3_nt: TGCGCCAGCAGTGCACTGGGGCGAGGCACTGAAGCTTTCTTT
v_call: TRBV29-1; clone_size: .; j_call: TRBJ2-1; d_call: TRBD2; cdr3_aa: CSVVLAGGSPYNEQFF; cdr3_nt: TGCAGCGTTGTACTAGCGGGGGGTTCACCCTACAATGAGCAGTTCTTC
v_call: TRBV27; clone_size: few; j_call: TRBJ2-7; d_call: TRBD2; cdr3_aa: CASSPFPPTSGGSEQYF; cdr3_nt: TGTGCCAGCAGTCCCTTTCCCCCAACTAGCGGGGGTAGTGAGCAGTACTTC
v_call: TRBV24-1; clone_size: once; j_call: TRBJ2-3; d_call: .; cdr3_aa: CATSETTDTQYF; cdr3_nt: TGTGCCACCAGTGAGACCACAGATACGCAGTATTTT